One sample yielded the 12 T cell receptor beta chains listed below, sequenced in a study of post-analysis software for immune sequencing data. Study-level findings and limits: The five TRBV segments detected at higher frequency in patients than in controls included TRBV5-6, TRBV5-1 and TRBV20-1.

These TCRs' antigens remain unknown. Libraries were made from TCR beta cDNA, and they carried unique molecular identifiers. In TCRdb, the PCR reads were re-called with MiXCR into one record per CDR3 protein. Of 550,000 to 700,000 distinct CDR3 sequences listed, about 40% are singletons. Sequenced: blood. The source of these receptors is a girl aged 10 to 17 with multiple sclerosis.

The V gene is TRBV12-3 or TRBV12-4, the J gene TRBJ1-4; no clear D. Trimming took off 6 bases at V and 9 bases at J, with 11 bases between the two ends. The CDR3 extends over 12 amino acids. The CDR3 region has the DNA TGTGCCAGCAGACCCGATGATAAAAAACTGTTTTTT. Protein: CASRPDDKKLFF.

CDR3 protein: CASSGGSNEKLFF. The CDR3 region has the DNA TGTGCCAGCAGTGGGGGTTCTAATGAAAAACTGTTTTTT. The chain is built from TRBV12-3 or TRBV12-4 and TRBJ1-4; weak D call: TRBD1 (5 bases). The ends were cut back, 5 bases at V and 3 bases at J, with 7 bases in the middle. The CDR3 runs to 13 residues.

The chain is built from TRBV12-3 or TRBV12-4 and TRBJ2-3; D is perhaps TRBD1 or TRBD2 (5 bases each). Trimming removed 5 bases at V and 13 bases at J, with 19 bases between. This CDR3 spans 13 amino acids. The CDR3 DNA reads TGTGCCAGCAGTACTAGGGGCACAGATGTGGAGTATTTT. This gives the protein CASSTRGTDVEYF.

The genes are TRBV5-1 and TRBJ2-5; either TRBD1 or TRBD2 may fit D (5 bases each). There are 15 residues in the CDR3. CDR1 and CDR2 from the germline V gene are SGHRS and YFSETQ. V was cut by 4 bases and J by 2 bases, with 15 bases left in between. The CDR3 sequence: CASSPFGTVQETQYF. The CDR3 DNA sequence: TGCGCCAGCAGCCCATTCGGGACCGTACAAGAGACCCAGTACTTC.

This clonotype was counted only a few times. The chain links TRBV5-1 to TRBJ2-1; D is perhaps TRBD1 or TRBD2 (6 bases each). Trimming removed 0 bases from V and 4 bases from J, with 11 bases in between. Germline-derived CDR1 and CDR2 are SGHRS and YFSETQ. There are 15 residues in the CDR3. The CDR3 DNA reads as TGCGCCAGCAGCTTGGCGGGGGCCCGGTACAATGAGCAGTTCTTC. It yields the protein CASSLAGARYNEQFF.

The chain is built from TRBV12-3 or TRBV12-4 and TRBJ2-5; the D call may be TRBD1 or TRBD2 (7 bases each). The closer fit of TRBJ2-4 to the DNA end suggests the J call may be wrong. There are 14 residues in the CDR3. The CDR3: CASTQQGRENIQYF. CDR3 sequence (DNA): TGTGCCAGCACCCAACAGGGGAGGGAAAACATTCAGTACTTC.

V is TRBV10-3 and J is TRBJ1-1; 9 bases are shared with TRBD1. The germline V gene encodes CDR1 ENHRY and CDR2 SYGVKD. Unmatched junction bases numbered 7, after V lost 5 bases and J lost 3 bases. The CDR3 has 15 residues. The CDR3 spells CAISNTGQGDTEAFF. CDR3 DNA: TGTGCCATCAGTAATACGGGACAGGGCGACACTGAAGCTTTCTTT.

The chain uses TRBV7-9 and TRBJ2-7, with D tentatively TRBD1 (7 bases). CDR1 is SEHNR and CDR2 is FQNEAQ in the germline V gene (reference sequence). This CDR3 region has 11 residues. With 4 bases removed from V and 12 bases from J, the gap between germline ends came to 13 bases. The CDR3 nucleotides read TGTGCCAGCAGCTCGGGACAGCGGGTGTACTTC. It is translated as CASSSGQRVYF.

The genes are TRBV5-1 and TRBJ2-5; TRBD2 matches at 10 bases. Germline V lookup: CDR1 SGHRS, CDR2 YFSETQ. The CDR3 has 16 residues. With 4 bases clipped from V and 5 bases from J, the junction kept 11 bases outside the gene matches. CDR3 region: CASSAGTSAGGETQYF. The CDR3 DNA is TGCGCCAGCAGCGCAGGGACTAGCGCGGGAGGGGAGACCCAGTACTTC. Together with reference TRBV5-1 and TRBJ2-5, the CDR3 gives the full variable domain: KAGVTQTPRYLIKTRGQQVTLSCSPISGHRSVSWYQQTPGQGLQFLFEYFSETQRNKGNFPGRFSGRQFSNSRSEMNVSTLELGDSALYLCASSAGTSAGGETQYFGPGTRLLVL.

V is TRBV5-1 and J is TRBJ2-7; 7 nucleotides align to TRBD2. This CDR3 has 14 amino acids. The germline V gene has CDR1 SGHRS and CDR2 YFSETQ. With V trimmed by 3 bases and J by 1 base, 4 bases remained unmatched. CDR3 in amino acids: CASSSWGGSYEQYF. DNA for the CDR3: TGCGCCAGCAGCTCCTGGGGGGGGTCCTACGAGCAGTACTTC.

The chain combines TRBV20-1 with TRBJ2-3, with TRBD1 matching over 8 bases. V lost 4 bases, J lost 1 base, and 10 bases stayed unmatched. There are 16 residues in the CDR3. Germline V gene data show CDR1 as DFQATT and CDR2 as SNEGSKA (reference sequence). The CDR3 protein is CSAKSISTGGTDTQYF. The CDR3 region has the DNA TGCAGTGCTAAATCCATCTCGACAGGGGGCACAGATACGCAGTATTTT.

Here the CDR3 DNA reads TGTGCCAGCAGTTTTCCCGCCGAGGACAATGAGCAGTTCTTC. It codes for CASSFPAEDNEQFF. V and J are TRBV12-3 or TRBV12-4 and TRBJ2-1; D unclear. The CDR3 totals 14 residues. Between the trimmed V and J ends, which lost 3 bases and 5 bases, there was a span of 11 bases.